This T cell receptor (beta chain) originates from a study of CD8 T cells in ankylosing spondylitis. Study-wide results and caveats: Reactive arthritis synovial fluid and blood previously showed some of these motif variants. The clones that were linked to disease were reported to be significantly enriched in matched synovial fluid samples from ankylosing spondylitis patients. There was a TCR beta motif, made of eight highly homologous variants, that appeared characteristic of ankylosing spondylitis blood.

Trimming left V 6 bases short and J 7 bases short, with 10 bases between. The CDR3 contains 13 residues. CDR1 and CDR2 (germline): LGHDT, YNNKEL (reference sequence). Quantitative 5'-RACE with molecular barcodes produced the TCR beta libraries. Each CDR3 protein gets one entry after TCRdb re-called the 5' RACE reads with MiXCR. The sample consists of approximately 140,000 distinct CDR3 sequences, 40% to 50% of them appearing once. As regards this clonotype: Its antigen remains unidentified.

The clonotype comes from a male donor with ankylosing spondylitis. The genes are TRBV3-1 and TRBJ1-6; D is unclear. Sequencing was carried out using synovial fluid, either unsorted or a sorted T cell fraction (not recorded which). Written as DNA, the CDR3 is TGTGCCAGCAGTCCTACGCGGAATTCACCCCTCCACTTT. Translating it yields CASSPTRNSPLHF.